This T cell receptor (beta chain) was found in a study of blood T cell repertoires in COVID-19. Study as a whole: Donors in the United States, Italy and Spain gave samples during acute or convalescent COVID-19. The cDNA or gDNA used as material had been derived from T cells, B-cell-depleted T cells, or PBMCs.

The length of the CDR3 is 16 residues. Germline lookup yields CDR1 MDHEN and CDR2 SYDVKM. In the original analysis: Reference gene primer amplification yielded estimated nucleated cell counts. TCRdb's table, derived via immunoSEQ multiplex PCR, lists solely in-frame clones and lacks some. The DNA gave D and trimming, while V, J and clone size come from that table. The sample contains more than 55,000 clones, 86% of which appear only once. Comments on this clone: Compared with germline, one end of the junction differs, possibly owing to a read error.

The receptor comes from a woman older than 75 with acute or convalescent COVID-19. The chain has TRBV28 and TRBJ2-2; tentatively, D is TRBD1 (6 bases). The specimen was peripheral blood. The CDR3 here is CACRRDLGQNTGELFF. The DNA of the CDR3 is TGTGCCTGCAGGAGAGATCTGGGACAAAACACCGGGGAGCTGTTTTTT.